This entry features one TCR beta chain sequence. From germline, CDR1 is SGHRS and CDR2 YFSETQ. The CDR3 runs to 15 residues. Trimming left V 7 bases short and J 7 bases short, with 23 bases between. The assay was immunoSEQ multiplex PCR, and TCRdb's table has in-frame clones only and misses some. Of about 77,000 clones listed, around 87% are singletons. The data originate from a study of OX40 agonist ivuxolimab in advanced cancers. Sequencing was performed on CD4+ or CD8+ T cells sorted from blood, taken in a trial of the OX40 agonist ivuxolimab. The clonotype comes from an adult with an advanced solid tumor such as melanoma, head and neck, liver or kidney cancer. The V gene is TRBV5-1, the J gene TRBJ1-1, with D possibly TRBD1 on 5 matching bases. CDR3 region: CASALSQGGTGEAFF. CDR3 coding DNA: TGCGCCAGCGCACTATCGCAGGGTGGGACTGGTGAAGCTTTCTTT.